A single sample gave rise to the 17 T cell receptor beta chains below, sequenced in a study of vaccination and CD4 T cells after COVID-19. Their target antigens are unknown. The treatment here: approximately 9-day PBMC culture with coronavirus spike peptide pools or control peptides (ViraFEST assay). An Oncomine TCR Beta short-read assay was used to sequence the DNA from cultured CD4+ T cells. TCRdb reprocessed the PCR reads with MiXCR, giving one entry per CDR3 protein. The table lists over 15,000 distinct CDR3 sequences, roughly 50% of them singletons. Material: CD4+ T cells from blood, cultured in vitro. Receptor source: a human donor who had recovered from COVID-19.

This clonotype was seen a single time. The CDR3 nucleotides read TGCAGTGCTAGAGGAGAGGGGGGGGAGACCCAGTACTTC. Translation: CSARGEGGETQYF. The gene calls are TRBV20-1 and TRBJ2-5; possible D gene TRBD2, 7 bases. Trimming took off 1 base at V and 5 bases at J, with 11 bases between the two ends. The CDR3 extends over 13 amino acids. Germline CDR1 reads DFQATT; CDR2 reads SNEGSKA (reference sequence).

The chain uses TRBV12-3 or TRBV12-4 and TRBJ1-6, with D maybe TRBD1 (5 bases). The CDR3 length is 15 residues. V gave up 2 bases and J gave up 7 bases, with 12 bases separating them. The CDR3 DNA is TGTGCCAGCAGTTTAATTTCGGGGGGGAATTCACCCCTCCACTTT. Translated: CASSLISGGNSPLHF.

In its sample, this clonotype was seen once. The rearrangement joins TRBV12-3 or TRBV12-4 to TRBJ2-1; the D is unclear. Trimming left V 3 bases short and J 8 bases short, with 5 bases between. There are 11 residues in the CDR3. The CDR3 sequence: CASSLVDEQFF. In nucleotides, the CDR3 is TGTGCCAGCAGTTTGGTCGATGAGCAGTTCTTC.

The chain recombines TRBV14 with TRBJ1-1, with D hard to call. V lost 2 bases to trimming and J lost 6 bases, with 10 bases between them. The CDR3 has 13 amino acids. Germline lookup yields CDR1 SGHDN and CDR2 FVKESK. The CDR3 region has the DNA TGTGCCAGCAGCCAACCTATCCTCGCTGAAGCTTTCTTT. It is translated as CASSQPILAEAFF.

This clonotype was seen more than once but under ten times. CDR3 sequence reads: CASSVGAGGYGYTF. The CDR3 nucleotides are TGTGCCAGCAGCGTAGGGGCTGGGGGCTATGGCTACACCTTC. The gene calls are TRBV9 and TRBJ1-2; TRBD1 is a possible D gene (5 bases). The germline CDR1 and CDR2 sequences are SGDLS and YYNGEE. Trimming stripped 0 bases from V and 4 bases from J, with 10 bases between. The CDR3 runs 14 residues.

The rearrangement uses TRBV14 and TRBJ2-1; the D is unclear. This CDR3 region has 14 residues. The germline V gene encodes CDR1 SGHDN and CDR2 FVKESK. The ends were cut back, 3 bases at V and 0 bases at J, with 6 bases in the middle. The CDR3 protein is CASSQQLSYNEQFF. CDR3 DNA sequence: TGTGCCAGCAGCCAGCAGCTCTCCTACAATGAGCAGTTCTTC.

The chain has TRBV7-3 and TRBJ2-3, with 9 nucleotides matching TRBD1. J lost 1 base, V lost 4 bases, and 6 bases had no gene match. Germline CDR1 SGHTA, CDR2 FQGTGA. The CDR3 runs 16 residues. The CDR3 nucleotides are TGTGCCAGCAGCTCCTCGGGACAGGGTGGCACAGATACGCAGTATTTT. Protein sequence: CASSSSGQGGTDTQYF.

The chain links TRBV20-1 to TRBJ2-7; 12 bases match TRBD2. Trimming removed 5 bases from V and 2 bases from J; junction bases left unmatched: 7. Germline assignment: CDR1 DFQATT and CDR2 SNEGSKA (reference sequence). The CDR3 consists of 15 residues. The CDR3 spells CSAPKWTSGTYEQYF. In nucleotides, the CDR3 is TGCAGTGCTCCCAAATGGACTAGCGGGACCTACGAGCAGTACTTC.

The chain is built from TRBV7-9 and TRBJ1-1; D gene unclear. This CDR3 comprises 16 residues. Germline V gene sequence: CDR1 SEHNR, CDR2 FQNEAQ (reference sequence). The V end was cut by 5 bases, the J end by 0 bases, with 16 bases between. This CDR3 reads CASSPEGSRMNTEAFF. CDR3 DNA: TGTGCCAGCAGCCCAGAGGGCTCCCGCATGAACACTGAAGCTTTCTTT.

The sample holds one count of this clonotype. This chain connects TRBV7-2 to TRBJ2-2, with D possibly matching TRBD2 (6 bases). V gave up 1 base and J gave up 4 bases, with 7 bases separating them. The CDR3 is 14 amino acids. Germline V gene data show CDR1 as SGHTA and CDR2 as FQGNSA. The CDR3 DNA reads as TGTGCCAGCAGCTTAGGGGGACTCACCGGGGAGCTGTTTTTT. Translating it yields CASSLGGLTGELFF.

Only a few counts were recorded for this clonotype. A read error may account for a junction end that differs from germline. The V call is TRBV7-2, the J call TRBJ2-7; 11 nucleotides align to TRBD2. CDR1 SGHTA and CDR2 FQGNSA come from the germline V gene. The CDR3 runs 16 residues. CDR3 sequence: CASSLAPTSGAYEQYF. In DNA, the CDR3 is TGTGCCAGCAGCTTAGCCCCGACTAGCGGGGCCTACGAGCAGTACTTT.

V and J are TRBV11-3 and TRBJ1-1; D unresolved. Trimming left V 3 bases short and J 8 bases short, with 10 bases between. Germline-derived CDR1 and CDR2 are SGHNT and YENEEA. The CDR3 is 12 residues long. CDR3 amino acids: CASSFSGTEAFF. The CDR3 DNA sequence: TGTGCCAGCAGCTTCAGCGGTACAGAAGCTTTCTTT.

The chain couples TRBV12-3 or TRBV12-4 to TRBJ1-2, with D unclear. V was shortened by 1 base and J by 3 bases, with 9 bases between the two germline ends. This CDR3 is 14 amino acids long. CDR3: CASSLGRRYYGYTF. The CDR3 coding sequence is TGTGCCAGCAGTTTAGGTCGCAGATACTATGGCTACACCTTC.

The rearrangement links TRBV30 to TRBJ1-2; maybe TRBD1 (6 bases). Trimming removed 2 bases from V and 4 bases from J, with 14 bases in between. The CDR3 has 14 residues. The germline CDR1 and CDR2 sequences are GTSNPN and SVGIG (reference sequence). CDR3 region: CAWSPTGDTYGYTF. In nucleotides, the CDR3 is TGTGCCTGGAGTCCCACGGGGGACACCTATGGCTACACCTTC.

The sample holds a few counts of this clonotype. The genes are TRBV10-3 and TRBJ1-1; a possible D gene is TRBD1 (6 bases). The CDR3 contains 13 residues. Germline V CDR1 and CDR2: ENHRY, SYGVKD. V shed 2 bases and J shed 8 bases, with 12 bases lying between them. CDR3 protein: CAISETRTGEAFF. Written as DNA, the CDR3 is TGTGCCATCAGTGAGACACGAACAGGGGAAGCTTTCTTT.

The rearrangement uses TRBV27 and TRBJ1-2; D ambiguous. The V and J ends lost 4 bases and 4 bases respectively, with 22 bases between them. Germline V CDR1 and CDR2: MNHEY, SMNVEV (reference sequence). This CDR3 has 17 amino acids. In nucleotides, the CDR3 is TGTGCCAGCAGTTCGTACCGGACGGACGGCTGGCGCTATGGCTACACCTTC. This sequence encodes CASSSYRTDGWRYGYTF.

The rearrangement joins TRBV20-1 to TRBJ2-3; D is perhaps TRBD1 (7 bases). The V gene's germline CDR1 is DFQATT and CDR2 SNEGSKA (reference sequence). CDR3 size: 15 residues. V lost 6 bases and J lost 3, with 19 bases in between. The CDR3 bases are TGCAGTGCGGATCGACAGGGAGGTTGGACAGATACGCAGTATTTT. Amino acid sequence: CSADRQGGWTDTQYF.